This is a list of T cell receptor beta chains from one sample in a study of beta chain features in type 1 diabetes. The assay was immunoSEQ multiplex PCR, and TCRdb's table has in-frame clones only and misses some. The repertoire holds 300,000 to 400,000 clones, over 9.5% seen once, with around 0.02% in the top ten. Sequencing used naive CD4+ T cells from blood. The receptors shown here come from a man between 18 and 29 years old in good health. Both conserved end residues are part of each CDR3. The D gene is left open where the match is weak. Expanded clones get a size class; other rows say once, few or many, or leave the size out.

d_call j_call v_call clone_size cdr3_nt cdr3_aa
TRBD1 TRBJ2-1 TRBV7-3 - TGTGCCAGCAGCGAACCGGGACAGGGGAACGATGAGCAGTTCTTC CASSEPGQGNDEQFF
TRBD2 TRBJ2-1 TRBV27 - TGTGCCAGCAGTAGCGGGAGTGAGCAGTTCTTC CASSSGSEQFF
- TRBJ1-1 TRBV30 few TGTGCCTGGAGTGTACGGGGGACTGAAGCTTTCTTT CAWSVRGTEAFF
- TRBJ1-5 TRBV7-3 once TGTGCCAGCAGCTCTAGGCCGAGGCCGGCCAGCAATCAGCCCCAGCATTTT CASSSRPRPASNQPQHF
TRBD1 TRBJ2-7 TRBV6-5 few TGTGCCAGCAGTCCCTCGGGGACAGCCTACGAGCAGTACTTC CASSPSGTAYEQYF
- TRBJ1-4 TRBV7-2 - TGTGCCAGCAGCCCAGAGATAAGGGGGTCCCACGTTGAAAAACTGTTTTTT CASSPEIRGSHVEKLFF
TRBD2 TRBJ2-1 TRBV6-5 few TGTGCCACCACTAGGGCGGGGGTCCACTACAATGAGCAGTTCTTC CATTRAGVHYNEQFF
- TRBJ1-1 TRBV19 few TGTGCCAGTAGCCGCGAGGGCCGAGGCACTGAAGCTTTCTTT CASSREGRGTEAFF
TRBD1 TRBJ2-7 TRBV15 - TGTGCCACCAGCAGCCTGGGACAGGGGCTATGGGGGCAGTACTTC CATSSLGQGLWGQYF
- TRBJ2-1 TRBV5-6 - TGTGCCAGCAGCTCTTACAATGAGCAGTTCTTC CASSSYNEQFF
TRBD1 TRBJ1-6 TRBV6-5 few TGTGCCAGCGCCCAGGGGGTTTATAATTCACCCCTCCACTTT CASAQGVYNSPLHF
- TRBJ2-3 TRBV5-4 few TGTGCCATCCTTAGGGAGGCGGATACGCAGTATTTT CAILREADTQYF
TRBD2 TRBJ2-1 TRBV9 - TGTGCCAGCAGCGTAGCTGGGAGCGGGAGATACAATGAGCAGTTCTTC CASSVAGSGRYNEQFF
- TRBJ2-7 TRBV4-3 - TGCGCCAGCAGCCAAGATTCAGCGGGTTACGAGCAGTACTTC CASSQDSAGYEQYF
- TRBJ2-3 TRBV7-2 - TGTGCCAGCAGCTTAGGTCATCCCACAGATACGCAGTATTTT CASSLGHPTDTQYF
- TRBJ1-5 TRBV7-9 few TGTGCCAGCAGCTTAGATCGTTTCGGGATTAATCAGCCCCAGCATTTT CASSLDRFGINQPQHF
TRBD1 TRBJ1-1 TRBV30 few TGTGCCTGGAGTGTAAAGACCCCCAGGGGGAAGATGGCTTTCTTT CAWSVKTPRGKMAFF
TRBD2 TRBJ2-2 TRBV5-5 few TGTGCCAGCAGCCAACTAGCGGGAGGGCCAGGTACCGGGGAGCTGTTTTTT CASSQLAGGPGTGELFF
- TRBJ2-2 TRBV14 - TGTGCCAGCAGCCCGAGGATGAACACCGGGGAGCTGTTTTTT CASSPRMNTGELFF
TRBD1 TRBJ2-3 TRBV5-1 few TGCGCCAGCAGCTTGGAGGACAGGGTTCCAGATACGCAGTATTTT CASSLEDRVPDTQYF
TRBD1 TRBJ1-1 TRBV5-1 - TGCGCCAGCAGCCCCTCCGGACAGGGAAGCACTGAAGCTTTCTTT CASSPSGQGSTEAFF
TRBD1 TRBJ2-3 TRBV7-9 - TGTGCCAGCAGCTACACAGGGGCTAGCACAGATACGCAGTATTTT CASSYTGASTDTQYF